The sequence of this TCR beta chain was determined in a study of cytomegalovirus exposure and HLA in healthy donors. Study-level results: Some TCR beta chains (roughly 150 of them) were listed as cytomegalovirus-associated.

The primer mix had 60 Vbeta and 13 Jbeta primers. Profiling relied on immunoSEQ multiplex PCR, and the TCRdb table lists in-frame clones only, not all of them. The table has approximately 170,000 clones, more than 70% seen once. This clone showed up just once. The antigen remains unidentified. Looked up from germline, CDR1 is SGDLS and CDR2 is YYNGEE. The CDR3 is 13 amino acids. Trimming took off 3 bases at V and 5 bases at J, with 9 bases between the two ends. The genes are TRBV9 and TRBJ1-5; no reliable D call. Sequencing input: PBMCs. The clonotype was recovered from a woman in her fifties or sixties in good health and CMV-seropositive. The CDR3 sequence is CASSASGDQPQHF. The CDR3 DNA follows: TGTGCCAGCAGCGCGTCCGGGGATCAGCCCCAGCATTTT. Supplemented by reference TRBV9 and TRBJ1-5, the full variable domain reads DSGVTQTPKHLITATGQRVTLRCSPRSGDLSVYWYQQSLDQGLQFLIQYYNGEERAKGNILERFSAQQFPDLHSELNLSSLELGDSALYFCASSASGDQPQHFGDGTRLSIL.